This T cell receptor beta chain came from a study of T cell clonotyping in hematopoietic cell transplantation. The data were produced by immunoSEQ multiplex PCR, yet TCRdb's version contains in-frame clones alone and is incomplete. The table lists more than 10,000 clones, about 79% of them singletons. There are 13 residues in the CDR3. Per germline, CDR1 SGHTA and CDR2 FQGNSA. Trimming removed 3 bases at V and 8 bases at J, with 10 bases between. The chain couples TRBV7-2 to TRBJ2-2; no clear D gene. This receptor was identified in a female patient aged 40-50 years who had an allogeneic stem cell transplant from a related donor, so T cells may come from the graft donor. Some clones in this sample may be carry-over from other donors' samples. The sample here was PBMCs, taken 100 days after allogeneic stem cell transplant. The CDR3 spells CASSFTGLGELFF. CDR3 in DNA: TGTGCCAGCAGCTTTACGGGTTTAGGGGAGCTGTTTTTT.